Sequencing of this TCR beta chain was carried out in a study of response to subunit inactivated influenza vaccine. The sample holds many counts of this clonotype. Germline-derived CDR1 and CDR2 are MNHNS and SASEGT. V shed 9 bases and J shed 0 bases, with 9 bases lying between them. This CDR3 contains 13 residues. One entry per CDR3 protein results from TCRdb running MiXCR on the RT-PCR reads. The sample has about half a million distinct CDR3 sequences, less than 8% seen once. The TCR originated in a man between 50 and 75 years old who received an inactivated influenza vaccine. The sequencing here drew on PBMCs from blood, taken 23 months after vaccination. The rearrangement links TRBV6-1 to TRBJ2-4, with unresolved D. The CDR3 spells CASRTVAKNIQYF. The CDR3 nucleotides read TGTGCCAGTCGGACGGTAGCCAAAAACATTCAGTACTTC.